Below, 7 T cell receptor beta chains from the same sample are listed, as sequenced in a study of regulatory T cells in long-lasting Graves disease (dated by TCRdb to 2020 to 2023). Reading the label with the study, this specimen's time point is: newly diagnosed GD, antithyroid drugs for less than 3 months. For both TCR sequencing and RNA sequencing, RNA was extracted from PBMCs in TRIzol. The library was obtained by multiplex PCR. Sequencing was carried out with an Illumina HiSeq 4000. To build TCR beta libraries, CDR3 regions were amplified by Arm-PCR using iRepertoire HTBI primers. TCRdb redid the processing of the public reads, applying fastp at Q25 and MiXCR, and retained in-frame beta chains. Entries that share a CDR3 protein sequence are merged under the most common genes and DNA. The sample yields a few hundred thousand distinct CDR3 sequences; 15% to 20% were counted once. Together, the top ten hold 14% of the sample.

These sequences were also reported in another study, on T cells in Graves' hyperthyroidism and ophthalmopathy.

The sequencing used peripheral blood mononuclear cells (PBMCs), collected at new diagnosis, from a patient treated with antithyroid drugs. The receptors shown here come from a woman in her twenties or thirties with Graves disease. Donor details come from another sample of the same person, matched by shared clones.

This clonotype was seen at least ten times. The CDR3 nucleotides are TGTGCCAGCAGAAAAGTTTGGTCCACAGATACGCAGTATTTT. It is translated as CASRKVWSTDTQYF. The chain employs TRBV6-1 and TRBJ2-3; D unresolved. CDR1 and CDR2 (germline): MNHNS, SASEGT. V gave up 6 bases and J gave up 2 bases, with 12 bases separating them. This CDR3 region has 14 residues.

At least ten counts were recorded for this clonotype. The V call is TRBV11-3, the J call TRBJ2-3, with D maybe TRBD1 (6 bases). This CDR3 has 18 residues. CDR1 and CDR2 (germline): SGHNT, YENEEA. Between the trimmed V and J ends, which lost 2 bases and 3 bases, there was a span of 21 bases. DNA of the CDR3: TGTGCCAGCAGCTTAACCCACCTGGGGGCGGTGGGAACAGATACGCAGTATTTT. This sequence encodes CASSLTHLGAVGTDTQYF.

This clonotype appeared many times. The gene calls are TRBV12-3 or TRBV12-4 and TRBJ2-7, with 11 positions matching TRBD1. The junction had 5 bases not matched to a gene; V was cut back by 5 bases and J by 2 bases. This CDR3 comprises 15 residues. In nucleotides, the CDR3 is TGTGCCAGCAGTCCCGGGACAGGGGGGACCTACGAGCAGTACTTC. It encodes CASSPGTGGTYEQYF.

This clonotype was counted many times. Compared with germline, one end of the junction differs, possibly owing to a read error. The gene calls are TRBV5-1 and TRBJ2-3; D is unclear. This CDR3 is 14 amino acids long. Germline V gene data show CDR1 as SGHRS and CDR2 as YFSETQ. The CDR3, as DNA: TGTGCCAGCAGCCCTACGCGCGTCTCAGATACGCAGTATTTT. Protein sequence: CASSPTRVSDTQYF. Full variable domain (outside the CDR3, taken from reference TRBV5-1 and TRBJ2-3): KAGVTQTPRYLIKTRGQQVTLSCSPISGHRSVSWYQQTPGQGLQFLFEYFSETQRNKGNFPGRFSGRQFSNSRSEMNVSTLELGDSALYLCASSPTRVSDTQYFGPGTRLTVL.

In the case of this clonotype: Since a much larger clone is just one base distant, this may be a read error. As the CDR3 is not closed by the conserved phenylalanine or tryptophan, this likely results from a read error. V usage is TRBV5-6 and J usage is TRBJ1-4, with D possibly being TRBD1 (5 bases). The CDR3 extends over 12 amino acids. Deletions cut 3 bases from V and 8 bases from J, with 8 bases between. The germline CDR1 and CDR2 sequences are SGHDT and YYEEEE. As DNA, the CDR3 is TGTGCCAGCAGCTGGAGGGGCGAAAAACTGTTTCTT. It encodes CASSWRGEKLFL.

The sample holds many counts of this clonotype. The rearrangement uses TRBV5-4 and TRBJ2-7, with 8 bases matching TRBD2. The length of the CDR3 is 15 residues. Trimming at V came to 3 bases and at J to 6 bases, leaving 11 bases not matched to a gene. Germline CDR1 reads SGHNT; CDR2 reads YYREEE (reference sequence). The CDR3 sequence: CASSSPGRGLGEQYF. For the CDR3, the DNA is TGTGCCAGCAGCTCGCCCGGGAGGGGCCTGGGCGAGCAGTACTTC. Full variable domain (remainder filled in from reference TRBV5-4 and TRBJ2-7): ETGVTQSPTHLIKTRGQQVTLRCSSQSGHNTVSWYQQALGQGPQFIFQYYREEENGRGNFPPRFSGLQFPNYSSELNVNALELDDSALYLCASSSPGRGLGEQYFGPGTRLTVT.

This rearrangement joins TRBV3-1 to TRBJ1-2, with TRBD1 as a possible D gene (6 bases). The CDR3 covers 14 residues. V lost 4 bases to trimming and J lost 7 bases, with 16 bases between them. Germline-derived CDR1 and CDR2 are LGHDT and YNNKEL (reference sequence). The CDR3 here is CASSPGERAAGYTF. The CDR3 region has the DNA TGTGCCAGCAGCCCAGGGGAAAGGGCGGCTGGCTACACCTTC.